Each of the 31 T cell receptor beta chains below was sequenced from the same sample in a study of Tregs in tolerant kidney transplant recipients. Libraries were prepared by immunoSEQ multiplex PCR; TCRdb keeps only in-frame clonotypes and omits some of them. The sample shows about 64,000 clones, 87% of them seen only once. Mixed chimerism was transient after nonmyeloablative marrow transplants from related graft donors. The sequences come from CD4+ T cells from blood (PBMCs), collected 6 months after the transplant. These receptor sequences come from a human patient who received a combined kidney and bone marrow transplant. Part of the T cells may come from the graft donor.

V usage is TRBV15 and J usage is TRBJ1-1; 10 bases agree with TRBD1. Germline assignment: CDR1 LNHNV and CDR2 YYDKDF (reference sequence). Trimming cost V 3 bases and J 4 bases; bases outside gene matches: 5. The CDR3 contains 15 residues. CDR3 DNA: TGTGCCACCAGCAGGGACAGGGGGTATCGCACTGAAGCTTTCTTT. It specifies CATSRDRGYRTEAFF. Using reference TRBV15 and TRBJ1-1 for the parts outside the CDR3, the full variable domain is DAMVIQNPRYQVTQFGKPVTLSCSQTLNHNVMYWYQQKSSQAPKLLFHYYDKDFNNEADTPDNFQSRRPNTSFCFLDIRSPGLGDTAMYLCATSRDRGYRTEAFFGQGTRLTVV.

The rearrangement uses TRBV19 and TRBJ1-2; tentatively, D is TRBD1 (6 bases). V dropped 8 bases and J dropped 6 bases, with 22 bases sitting between them. There are 15 residues in the CDR3. The germline V gene has CDR1 LNHDA and CDR2 SQIVND (reference sequence). As DNA, the CDR3 is TGTGCCAGTGGGGGCAGGGATGCGTTTCTAGATGGCTACACCTTC. It translates to CASGGRDAFLDGYTF. The whole variable domain, filled in from reference TRBV19 and TRBJ1-2, reads DGGITQSPKYLFRKEGQNVTLSCEQNLNHDAMYWYRQDPGQGLRLIYYSQIVNDFQKGDIAEGYSVSREKKESFPLTVTSAQKNPTAFYLCASGGRDAFLDGYTFGSGTRLTVV.

The J gene is TRBJ1-5, the V gene TRBV19, with TRBD1 matching over 7 bases. In germline, CDR1 is LNHDA, CDR2 SQIVND (reference sequence). CDR3 size: 14 residues. V dropped 5 bases and J dropped 5; count of bases not matched to a gene: 6. CDR3 DNA sequence: TGTGCCAGTAGTCCCGGGACAGCTTATCAGCCCCAGCATTTT. This encodes CASSPGTAYQPQHF.

This clone was counted once. The chain uses TRBV5-4 and TRBJ1-2; TRBD1 aligns across 9 bases. Germline CDR1 and CDR2: SGHNT and YYREEE (reference sequence). CDR3 length: 14 amino acids. With V trimmed by 1 base and J by 8 bases, 6 bases remained unmatched. The DNA for the CDR3 is TGTGCCAGCAGCTTGATCGGGACAGGGCTCGGCTACACCTTC. This encodes CASSLIGTGLGYTF.

The sample holds one count of this clone. The J gene is TRBJ1-6, the V gene TRBV11-3, with D uncertain. Per germline, CDR1 SGHNT and CDR2 YENEEA. Trimming cost V 2 bases and J 8 bases, with 7 bases left between them. CDR3 length: 13 residues. The CDR3 DNA is TGTGCCAGCAGCTTACGGGGAGATTCACCCCTCCACTTT. This encodes CASSLRGDSPLHF.

The chain's CDR3 is CASSPYPSGVGQETQYF. CDR3 nucleotides: TGTGCCAGCAGCCCCTATCCTAGCGGAGTGGGGCAAGAGACCCAGTACTTC. The V and J genes are TRBV7-9 and TRBJ2-5; TRBD2 matches at 7 bases. The CDR3 sequence is 17 residues long. The V gene's germline CDR1 is SEHNR and CDR2 FQNEAQ (reference sequence). V shed 5 bases and J 2 bases; nucleotides not matched to a gene: 14.

This clone showed up just once. The chain couples TRBV21-1 to TRBJ2-3; the table's D gene call, TRBD2, was not cross checked with the DNA. TRBV21-1 is a recognized pseudogene. There are 13 residues in the CDR3. CDR3 bases: TGTGCCAGCAACACAGGACTACCAGATACGCAGTATTTT. It is translated as CASNTGLPDTQYF.

Here the CDR3 DNA reads TGTGCCAGCAGTGTCCTAGCGAGACAAGAGACCCAGTACTTC. It codes for CASSVLARQETQYF. The rearrangement uses TRBV2 and TRBJ2-5; D possibly corresponds to TRBD2 (6 bases). V shed 4 bases and J shed 2 bases, with 11 bases lying between them. The V gene's germline CDR1 is SNHLY and CDR2 FYNNEI. The CDR3 length is 14 residues.

The chain combines TRBV5-5 with TRBJ2-6; D possibly corresponds to TRBD1 (6 bases). The length of the CDR3 is 17 residues. Trimming removed 0 bases from V and 4 bases from J, with 14 bases in between. Germline lookup yields CDR1 SGHKS and CDR2 YYEKEE (reference sequence). The CDR3 is CASSLVVGASGANVLTF. In DNA form, the CDR3 reads TGTGCCAGCAGCTTGGTAGTGGGGGCGTCCGGGGCCAACGTCCTGACTTTC.

V gene TRBV21-1 combines with J gene TRBJ2-1; the table's D call, TRBD2, was not checked against the DNA. TRBV21-1 is listed as a pseudogene. The CDR3 runs 16 residues. The CDR3 loop is CASSKRSLAGNHEQFF. Written as DNA, the CDR3 is TGTGCCAGCAGCAAAAGGTCGCTAGCGGGAAACCATGAGCAGTTCTTC.

V and J are TRBV5-4 and TRBJ2-7; TRBD2 might be the D (7 bases). Germline V gene lookup returns CDR1 SGHNT and CDR2 YYREEE (reference sequence). CDR3 length equals 15 residues. V lost 5 bases to trimming and J lost 1 base, with 16 bases between them. The chain's CDR3 is CASSPRGGGSYEQYF. As DNA, the CDR3 is TGTGCCAGCAGTCCCCGGGGAGGGGGTTCCTACGAGCAGTACTTC. Based on the CDR3 plus reference TRBV5-4 and TRBJ2-7, the full variable domain is ETGVTQSPTHLIKTRGQQVTLRCSSQSGHNTVSWYQQALGQGPQFIFQYYREEENGRGNFPPRFSGLQFPNYSSELNVNALELDDSALYLCASSPRGGGSYEQYFGPGTRLTVT.

This rearrangement joins TRBV6-6 to TRBJ2-3, with 8 bases fitting TRBD2. CDR3 length: 15 amino acids. Trimming removed 2 bases from V and 1 base from J; junction bases left unmatched: 2. Per germline, CDR1 MNHNY and CDR2 SVGAGI (reference sequence). This chain's CDR3 is CASSYEGLGTDTQYF. The CDR3 DNA reads as TGTGCCAGCAGTTACGAGGGACTAGGCACAGATACGCAGTATTTT.

The count of this clone is one. The CDR3 DNA sequence: TGTGCCAGCAGCCGCGGACAGGGGACCCAAGAGACCCAGTACTTC. This codes for CASSRGQGTQETQYF. The J gene is TRBJ2-5, the V gene TRBV5-6, with 9 bases aligning to TRBD1. This CDR3 is built from 15 residues. Germline V gene data show CDR1 as SGHDT and CDR2 as YYEEEE. V was clipped by 4 bases and J by 1 base; unmatched bases: 5.

The V gene is TRBV5-1, the J gene TRBJ2-1, with D hard to call. CDR3 length equals 13 residues. Germline V CDR1 and CDR2: SGHRS, YFSETQ. With 2 bases removed from V and 7 bases from J, the gap between germline ends came to 10 bases. In DNA, the CDR3 is TGCGCCAGCAGCTTTTTCCAGGAAAATGAGCAGTTCTTC. Protein: CASSFFQENEQFF. Combining the CDR3 with reference TRBV5-1 and TRBJ2-1 gives the whole variable domain KAGVTQTPRYLIKTRGQQVTLSCSPISGHRSVSWYQQTPGQGLQFLFEYFSETQRNKGNFPGRFSGRQFSNSRSEMNVSTLELGDSALYLCASSFFQENEQFFGPGTRLTVL.

The chain joins TRBV10-3 to TRBJ2-7; TRBD2 aligns across 8 bases. J was trimmed by 3 bases and V by 3 bases; bases with no gene match: 4. This CDR3 is built from 14 residues. Germline lookup yields CDR1 ENHRY and CDR2 SYGVKD. CDR3 in amino acids: CAISEASGYYEQYF. The CDR3 region has the DNA TGTGCCATCAGTGAAGCTAGCGGGTACTACGAGCAGTACTTC.

V usage is TRBV2 and J usage is TRBJ1-2, with 7 bases identical to TRBD1. Per germline, CDR1 SNHLY and CDR2 FYNNEI. V was clipped by 6 bases and J by 2 bases; unmatched bases: 6. This CDR3 has 14 amino acids. The CDR3 DNA reads TGTGCCAGCAGGGCGACAGGGCCGAACTATGGCTACACCTTC. Translation gives CASRATGPNYGYTF.

This clone occurred once. The chain recombines TRBV18 with TRBJ1-4, with TRBD1 matching 7 bases. The germline gives CDR1 KGHSH, CDR2 LQKENI. The CDR3 length is 15 residues. Trimming took 3 bases from V and 6 from J; bases not matched to a gene: 7. The CDR3 reads CASSPWTGVDEKLFF. The CDR3 DNA reads TGTGCCAGCTCACCTTGGACAGGTGTCGATGAAAAACTGTTTTTT.

The rearrangement joins TRBV30 to TRBJ2-1; the D gene is possibly TRBD1 (5 bases). Germline V CDR1 and CDR2: GTSNPN, SVGIG (reference sequence). Trimming left V 8 bases short and J 1 base short, with 12 bases between. The CDR3 runs to 13 residues. The CDR3 reads CAVQESSYNEQFF. The CDR3, as DNA: TGTGCCGTACAGGAGAGTTCCTACAATGAGCAGTTCTTC.

This chain connects TRBV6-1 to TRBJ1-1, with D hard to call. V lost 8 bases, J lost 10 bases, and 26 bases lay in between. Germline V lookup: CDR1 MNHNS, CDR2 SASEGT. The CDR3 runs to 15 residues. CDR3 sequence: CASSYVLREAVGAFF. The CDR3, as DNA: TGTGCCAGCTCGTACGTTCTGCGGGAAGCAGTAGGAGCTTTCTTT.

The V and J genes are TRBV7-2 and TRBJ2-7; tentative D call: TRBD1 (5 bases). The CDR3 spans 15 residues. CDR1 is SGHTA, CDR2 FQGNSA, per germline. Trimming stripped 7 bases from V and 0 bases from J, with 16 bases between. Written as DNA, the CDR3 is TGTGCCAGCACCCCCTGGGGCGGAAGCTCCTACGAGCAGTACTTC. Translating gives CASTPWGGSSYEQYF.

J is TRBJ2-7 and V is TRBV29-1; 7 bases agree with TRBD1. CDR3 length: 12 residues. Trimming removed 5 bases from V and 0 bases from J; junction bases left unmatched: 1. Germline V gene data show CDR1 as SQVTM and CDR2 as ANQGSEA. For the CDR3, the DNA is TGCAGCGTTCGGGACAGCTCCTACGAGCAGTACTTC. Protein sequence: CSVRDSSYEQYF.

The chain is built from TRBV11-2 and TRBJ2-2; maybe TRBD1 (6 bases). With 5 bases removed from V and 2 bases from J, the gap between germline ends came to 12 bases. CDR3 length equals 15 residues. Germline V gene sequence: CDR1 SGHAT, CDR2 FQNNGV. The chain's CDR3 is CASSPWTDNTGELFF. The CDR3 DNA sequence: TGTGCCAGCAGCCCCTGGACAGATAACACCGGGGAGCTGTTTTTT.

The J gene is TRBJ2-5, the V gene TRBV6-4, with 8 bases matching TRBD1. Germline CDR1 and CDR2: MRHNA and SNTAGT. This CDR3 has 15 amino acids. The trim removed 9 bases at V and 4 bases at J, leaving 13 bases unmatched. The chain's CDR3 is CASARTGIGGETQYF. The DNA for the CDR3 is TGTGCCAGTGCTCGGACAGGGATTGGGGGAGAGACCCAGTACTTC.

This chain uses TRBV6-1 with TRBJ1-5; D ambiguous. V lost 6 bases and J lost 4, with 4 bases in between. The CDR3 has 11 amino acids. The germline gives CDR1 MNHNS, CDR2 SASEGT. The CDR3 sequence: CASSLNQPQHF. CDR3 coding DNA: TGTGCCAGCAGCTTAAATCAGCCCCAGCATTTT.

This chain links TRBV10-3 with TRBJ1-5; D remains unclear. Germline-derived CDR1 and CDR2 are ENHRY and SYGVKD. V lost 8 bases to trimming and J lost 5 bases, with 13 bases between them. The CDR3 sequence is 13 residues long. The CDR3 here is CAIQQGDYQPQHF. The CDR3 DNA reads TGTGCCATCCAACAAGGAGACTATCAGCCCCAGCATTTT.

The V gene is TRBV27, the J gene TRBJ2-2; 8 bases align to TRBD1. CDR3 length equals 14 residues. Germline V gene data show CDR1 as MNHEY and CDR2 as SMNVEV (reference sequence). DNA of the CDR3: TGTGCGACCCGACAGGGGATGAACACCGGGGAGCTGTTTTTT. Amino acids: CATRQGMNTGELFF.

V gene TRBV7-2 combines with J gene TRBJ2-3; TRBD2 aligns across 7 bases. Germline CDR1 is SGHTA and CDR2 is FQGNSA. V trimming: 1 base; J trimming: 6 bases; junction bases outside the gene matches: 4. The CDR3 consists of 14 residues. This CDR3 is CASSLVRGRDTQYF. The DNA for the CDR3 is TGTGCCAGCAGCTTAGTGCGGGGGAGGGATACGCAGTATTTT.

This chain joins TRBV6-1 and TRBJ1-1; D is unclear. The CDR3 runs to 12 residues. V was shortened by 6 bases and J by 1 base, with 6 bases between the two germline ends. The germline V gene encodes CDR1 MNHNS and CDR2 SASEGT. CDR3: CASRLTNTEAFF. DNA for the CDR3: TGTGCCAGCAGACTCACGAACACTGAAGCTTTCTTT.

The chain has TRBV2 and TRBJ2-5, with D possibly matching TRBD1 (5 bases). The DNA end lines up better with TRBJ2-7; the J call may be wrong. This CDR3 has 13 amino acids. Germline V gives CDR1 SNHLY, CDR2 FYNNEI. CDR3 coding DNA: TGTGCCAGCTCCCAGGACACGTTCTACGAGCAGTACTTC. It translates to CASSQDTFYEQYF.

The chain links TRBV19 to TRBJ1-2; tentative D call: TRBD1 (5 bases). The germline V gene encodes CDR1 LNHDA and CDR2 SQIVND (reference sequence). Trimming took off 3 bases at V and 4 bases at J, with 24 bases between the two ends. There are 18 residues in the CDR3. CDR3 in DNA: TGTGCCAGTAGTATCAAGGTCAGACAGCTCATAGAGTCCTATGGCTACACCTTC. Its protein is CASSIKVRQLIESYGYTF.

V gene TRBV10-2 combines with J gene TRBJ1-2; weak D call: TRBD1 (5 bases). Germline V gene lookup returns CDR1 WSHSY and CDR2 SAAADI. The V gene lost 3 bases and the J gene lost 6 bases, with 11 bases spanning the gap. The CDR3 extends over 13 amino acids. CDR3 sequence (DNA): TGCGCCAGCAGTGACCCGGGACTTAATGGCTACACCTTC. Translating gives CASSDPGLNGYTF.